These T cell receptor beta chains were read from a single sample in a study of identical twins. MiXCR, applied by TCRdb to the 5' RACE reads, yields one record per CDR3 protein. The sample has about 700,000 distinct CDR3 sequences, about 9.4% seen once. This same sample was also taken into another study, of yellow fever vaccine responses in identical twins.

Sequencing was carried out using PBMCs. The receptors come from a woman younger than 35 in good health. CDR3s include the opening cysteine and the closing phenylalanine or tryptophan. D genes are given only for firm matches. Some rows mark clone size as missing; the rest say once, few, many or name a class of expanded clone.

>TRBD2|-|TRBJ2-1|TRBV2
TGTGCCAGCAGGGCAGGGATAGCGGGATACGATGAGCAGTTCTTC
CASRAGIAGYDEQFF
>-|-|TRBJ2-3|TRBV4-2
TGTGCCAGCAGCCAAGATAATAGGGGGGGGCGCGCAGATACGCAGTATTTT
CASSQDNRGGRADTQYF
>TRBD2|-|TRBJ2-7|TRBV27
TGTGCCAGCAGTCCCCCCGTGGGAGGGACCGGGACCTACGAGCAGTACTTC
CASSPPVGGTGTYEQYF
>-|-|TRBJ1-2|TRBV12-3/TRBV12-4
TGTGCCAGCAGCTCCATATCCGGGACGGCAGCTTATGGCTACACCTTC
CASSSISGTAAYGYTF
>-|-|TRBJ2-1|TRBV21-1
TGTGCCAGCAGCAAAGCGCTTTGGGGCAGGGCTAGCGGGAGTTCGGGTGAGCAGTTCTTC
CASSKALWGRASGSSGEQFF
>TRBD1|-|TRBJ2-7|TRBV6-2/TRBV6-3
TGTGCCAGCAGCACCCAACGAATACAGGGGACCCTATACGAGCAGTACTTC
CASSTQRIQGTLYEQYF
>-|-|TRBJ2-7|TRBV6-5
TGTGCCAGCAACGACAACTACGAGCAGTACTTC
CASNDNYEQYF
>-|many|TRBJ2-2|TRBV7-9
TGTGCCAGCAGCCCAAGCGGCTTATCTACGAACACCGGGGAGCTGTTTTTT
CASSPSGLSTNTGELFF
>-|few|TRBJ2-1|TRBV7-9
TGTGCCAGCAGCTTAGTGGGGGGCCGCAATGAGCAGTTCTTC
CASSLVGGRNEQFF
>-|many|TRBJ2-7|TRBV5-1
TGCGCCAGCAGCTTGGTGTCAGGGGCGTCCTACGAGCAGTACTTC
CASSLVSGASYEQYF
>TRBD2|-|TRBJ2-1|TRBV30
TGTGCCTGGAGCCGAGCGGGAGGGTGGGAGTTCTTC
CAWSRAGGWEFF
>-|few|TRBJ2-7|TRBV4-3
TGCGCCAGCAGCCAAGATCGGGAAGACTCCTACGAGCAGTACTTC
CASSQDREDSYEQYF
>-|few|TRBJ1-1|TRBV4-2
TGTGCCAGCAGCCAACCTGGGACACACACTGAAGCTTTCTTT
CASSQPGTHTEAFF
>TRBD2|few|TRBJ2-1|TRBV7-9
TGTGCCAGCAGCTTAGGGGGGGGAAGGGGCCACCCGTTC
CASSLGGGRGHPF
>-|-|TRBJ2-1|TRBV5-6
TGTGCCAGCAGGGAGACGCGGGGTTACAATGAGCAGTTCTTC
CASRETRGYNEQFF
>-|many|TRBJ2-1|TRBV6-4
TGTGCCAGCAGTACGGTGGCAGGGGAGTCCAATGAGCAGTTCTTC
CASSTVAGESNEQFF
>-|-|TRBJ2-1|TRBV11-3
TGTGCCAGCAGCTTTTCATCGGGGGCGGAAAATGAGCAGTTCTTC
CASSFSSGAENEQFF
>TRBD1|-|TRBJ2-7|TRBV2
TGTGCCAGCTACCAAACAGGGGCCTCCTACGAGCAGTACTTC
CASYQTGASYEQYF
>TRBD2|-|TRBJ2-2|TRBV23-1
TGCGCCAGCAGTCAATCGTCCTTCAGAGCCAGCGGGGTTGAGGAGCTGTTTTTT
CASSQSSFRASGVEELFF
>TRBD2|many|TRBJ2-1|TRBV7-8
TGTGCCAGCAGCTTAGCTAAAGGACTAGTTGTTGTTGATGAGCAGTTCTTC
CASSLAKGLVVVDEQFF
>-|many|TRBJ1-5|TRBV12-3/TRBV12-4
TGTGCCAGCAGTTATTCCAGTCAGCCCCAGCATTTT
CASSYSSQPQHF
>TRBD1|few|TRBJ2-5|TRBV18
TGTGCCAGCTCACCACTTCACAGGGGGTTCGAAGAGACCCAGTACTTC
CASSPLHRGFEETQYF
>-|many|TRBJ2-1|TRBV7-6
TGTGCCAGCAGCCCCCCAGGGGTAAGCTCCTACAATGAGCAGTTCTTC
CASSPPGVSSYNEQFF
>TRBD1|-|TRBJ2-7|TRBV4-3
TGCGCCAGCAGCCCTAATAAAGTGAGCCTCCCCGGCGACAGGGGTCACGAGCAGAACTTC
CASSPNKVSLPGDRGHEQNF
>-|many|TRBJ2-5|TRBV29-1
TGCAGCGTTGTTGTAGGGTCCGAGACCCAGTACTTC
CSVVVGSETQYF
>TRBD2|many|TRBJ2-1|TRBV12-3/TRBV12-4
TGTGCCAGCAGGCGTAGCGGGGGGGATGAGCAGTTCTTC
CASRRSGGDEQFF
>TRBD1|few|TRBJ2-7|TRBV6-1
TGTGCCAGCAGTAATATTGGGCAGGGGGCCTACGACCAGTACTTC
CASSNIGQGAYDQYF
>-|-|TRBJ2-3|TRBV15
TGTGCCACCAGCATACCCGGTGCGAGGTTCCCAGATACGCAGTATTTT
CATSIPGARFPDTQYF
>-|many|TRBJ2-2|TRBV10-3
TGTGCCATCAGTGAGTCGGAGCACGGGGAGCTGTTTTTT
CAISESEHGELFF
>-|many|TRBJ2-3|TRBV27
TGTGCCAGCAAGTCCAGTAAAAAGAGGGATACGCAGTATTTT
CASKSSKKRDTQYF
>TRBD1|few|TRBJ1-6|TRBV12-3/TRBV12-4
TGTGCCAGCAGGACAGGGCGTAATTCACCCCTCCACTTT
CASRTGRNSPLHF
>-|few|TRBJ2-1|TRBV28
TGTGCCAGCAGCCCCGGAGGGGCCACGACCTACAATGAGCAGTTCTTC
CASSPGGATTYNEQFF
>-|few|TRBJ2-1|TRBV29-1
TGCAGCGTTGGGGTCAGACAGTACCTCAATGAGCAGTTCTTC
CSVGVRQYLNEQFF
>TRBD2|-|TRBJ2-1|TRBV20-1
TGCAGTGCTAGATCCGAGCGGGGGCCACCAAATGAGCAGTTCTTC
CSARSERGPPNEQFF
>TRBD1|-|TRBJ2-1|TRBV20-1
TGCAGTGCTTCGCCACAGGGGGCCCACAATGAGCAGTTCTTC
CSASPQGAHNEQFF
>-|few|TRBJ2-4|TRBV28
TGTGCCAGCAGTGGGGGGTCGGGAAACATTCAGTACTTC
CASSGGSGNIQYF
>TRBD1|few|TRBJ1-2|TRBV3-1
TGTGCCAGCAGCCAAGCACTGGGACAGTTCTCTGTCACCTTC
CASSQALGQFSVTF
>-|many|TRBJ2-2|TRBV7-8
TGTGCCAGCAGCTTAGCGGGGGCCGGGGAGCTGTTTTTT
CASSLAGAGELFF
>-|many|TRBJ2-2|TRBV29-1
TGCAGCGTCCGGGACTGGGGCAGTTCGGGGGAGCTGTTTTTT
CSVRDWGSSGELFF
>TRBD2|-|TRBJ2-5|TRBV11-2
TGTGCCAGCAGCGCGCCAGCGGGAGGGGCCGAGACCCAGTACTTC
CASSAPAGGAETQYF
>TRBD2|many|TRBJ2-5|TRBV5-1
TGCGCCAGCAGCTTGGGTAGCGGGAAAGAGACCCAGTACTTC
CASSLGSGKETQYF
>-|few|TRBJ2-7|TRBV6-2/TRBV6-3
TGTGCCAGCAGTTATTCGCCGGGCTCCTACGAGCAGTACTTC
CASSYSPGSYEQYF
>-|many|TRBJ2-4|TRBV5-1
TGCGCCAGCAGCTTGGTGGGGATCAAAAACATTCAGTACTTC
CASSLVGIKNIQYF
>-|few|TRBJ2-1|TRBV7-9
TGTGCCAGCAGCCTAAGACCCCTAGGAAATGTCCCAAATGAGCAGTTCTTC
CASSLRPLGNVPNEQFF
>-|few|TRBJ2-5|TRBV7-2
TGTGCCAGCACCCTTAGGTGGAGGGGTGGCGAGACCCAGTACTTC
CASTLRWRGGETQYF
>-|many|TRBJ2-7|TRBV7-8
TGTGCCAGCAGCTTGTTGGGACGGTCTAGCTCCTACGAGCAGTACTTC
CASSLLGRSSSYEQYF
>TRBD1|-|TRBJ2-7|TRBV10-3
TGTGCCATTGGGACAGACTCGTCCTACGAGCAGTACTTC
CAIGTDSSYEQYF
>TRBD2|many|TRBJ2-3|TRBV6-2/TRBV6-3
TGTGCCAGCAGTACCAGGACTAGCTTCACAGATACGCAGTATTTT
CASSTRTSFTDTQYF
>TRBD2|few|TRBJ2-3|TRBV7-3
TGTGCCAGCAGCTTATCGGGGGGACTAGATACGCAGTATTTT
CASSLSGGLDTQYF
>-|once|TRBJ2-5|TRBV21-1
TGTGCCAGATTAGCGGGAGAAGAGACCCAGTACTTC
CARLAGEETQYF
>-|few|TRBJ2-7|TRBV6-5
TGTGCCAGCAGTTACGAGGGTTCATTCTACGAGCAGTACTTC
CASSYEGSFYEQYF
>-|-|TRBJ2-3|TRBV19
TGTGCCAGTAGTATAGAGGGTGGGACAGATACGCAGTATTTT
CASSIEGGTDTQYF
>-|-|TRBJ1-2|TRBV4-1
TGCGCCAGCAGCCAGGGGGGGACCGGGACACCCTATGGCTACACCTTC
CASSQGGTGTPYGYTF
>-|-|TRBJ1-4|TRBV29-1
TGCAGCGTTGGCTTGGGTAATGAAAAACTGTTTTTT
CSVGLGNEKLFF
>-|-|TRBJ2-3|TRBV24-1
TGTGCCACCAGTGATCCGACCTCGCCTAACACAGATACGCAGTATTTT
CATSDPTSPNTDTQYF